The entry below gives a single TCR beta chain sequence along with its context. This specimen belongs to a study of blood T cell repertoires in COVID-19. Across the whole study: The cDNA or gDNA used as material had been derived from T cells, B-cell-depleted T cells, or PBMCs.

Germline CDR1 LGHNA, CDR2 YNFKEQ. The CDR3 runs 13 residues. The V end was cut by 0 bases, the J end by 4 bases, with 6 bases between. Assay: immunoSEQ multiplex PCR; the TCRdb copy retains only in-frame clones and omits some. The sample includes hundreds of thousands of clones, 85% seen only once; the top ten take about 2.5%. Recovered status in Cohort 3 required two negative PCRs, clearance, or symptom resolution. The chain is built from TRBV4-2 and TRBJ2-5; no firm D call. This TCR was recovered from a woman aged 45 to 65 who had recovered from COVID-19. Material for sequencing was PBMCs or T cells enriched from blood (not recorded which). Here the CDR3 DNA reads TGTGCCAGCAGCCAAGAGGCCCTAGAGACCCAGTACTTC. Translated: CASSQEALETQYF.